This T cell receptor (beta chain) derives from a study of technical replicates of blood from a few donors. The assay was immunoSEQ multiplex PCR, and TCRdb's table has in-frame clones only and misses some. The data show 56,000 or so clones, roughly 95% seen once. Germline CDR1 MGHRA, CDR2 YSYEKL. This CDR3 contains 16 residues. Trimming cost V 1 base and J 1 base, with 14 bases left between them. The clonotype comes from a human donor in good health. Some clones in this sample may be carry-over from other donors' samples. The sample comprised PBMCs. J is TRBJ2-7 and V is TRBV4-1; D possibly corresponds to TRBD1 (5 bases). CDR3 nucleotides: TGCGCCAGCAGCCAAGCCGTCCAGGGTCGGTCCTACGAGCAGTACTTC. Amino acid sequence: CASSQAVQGRSYEQYF.